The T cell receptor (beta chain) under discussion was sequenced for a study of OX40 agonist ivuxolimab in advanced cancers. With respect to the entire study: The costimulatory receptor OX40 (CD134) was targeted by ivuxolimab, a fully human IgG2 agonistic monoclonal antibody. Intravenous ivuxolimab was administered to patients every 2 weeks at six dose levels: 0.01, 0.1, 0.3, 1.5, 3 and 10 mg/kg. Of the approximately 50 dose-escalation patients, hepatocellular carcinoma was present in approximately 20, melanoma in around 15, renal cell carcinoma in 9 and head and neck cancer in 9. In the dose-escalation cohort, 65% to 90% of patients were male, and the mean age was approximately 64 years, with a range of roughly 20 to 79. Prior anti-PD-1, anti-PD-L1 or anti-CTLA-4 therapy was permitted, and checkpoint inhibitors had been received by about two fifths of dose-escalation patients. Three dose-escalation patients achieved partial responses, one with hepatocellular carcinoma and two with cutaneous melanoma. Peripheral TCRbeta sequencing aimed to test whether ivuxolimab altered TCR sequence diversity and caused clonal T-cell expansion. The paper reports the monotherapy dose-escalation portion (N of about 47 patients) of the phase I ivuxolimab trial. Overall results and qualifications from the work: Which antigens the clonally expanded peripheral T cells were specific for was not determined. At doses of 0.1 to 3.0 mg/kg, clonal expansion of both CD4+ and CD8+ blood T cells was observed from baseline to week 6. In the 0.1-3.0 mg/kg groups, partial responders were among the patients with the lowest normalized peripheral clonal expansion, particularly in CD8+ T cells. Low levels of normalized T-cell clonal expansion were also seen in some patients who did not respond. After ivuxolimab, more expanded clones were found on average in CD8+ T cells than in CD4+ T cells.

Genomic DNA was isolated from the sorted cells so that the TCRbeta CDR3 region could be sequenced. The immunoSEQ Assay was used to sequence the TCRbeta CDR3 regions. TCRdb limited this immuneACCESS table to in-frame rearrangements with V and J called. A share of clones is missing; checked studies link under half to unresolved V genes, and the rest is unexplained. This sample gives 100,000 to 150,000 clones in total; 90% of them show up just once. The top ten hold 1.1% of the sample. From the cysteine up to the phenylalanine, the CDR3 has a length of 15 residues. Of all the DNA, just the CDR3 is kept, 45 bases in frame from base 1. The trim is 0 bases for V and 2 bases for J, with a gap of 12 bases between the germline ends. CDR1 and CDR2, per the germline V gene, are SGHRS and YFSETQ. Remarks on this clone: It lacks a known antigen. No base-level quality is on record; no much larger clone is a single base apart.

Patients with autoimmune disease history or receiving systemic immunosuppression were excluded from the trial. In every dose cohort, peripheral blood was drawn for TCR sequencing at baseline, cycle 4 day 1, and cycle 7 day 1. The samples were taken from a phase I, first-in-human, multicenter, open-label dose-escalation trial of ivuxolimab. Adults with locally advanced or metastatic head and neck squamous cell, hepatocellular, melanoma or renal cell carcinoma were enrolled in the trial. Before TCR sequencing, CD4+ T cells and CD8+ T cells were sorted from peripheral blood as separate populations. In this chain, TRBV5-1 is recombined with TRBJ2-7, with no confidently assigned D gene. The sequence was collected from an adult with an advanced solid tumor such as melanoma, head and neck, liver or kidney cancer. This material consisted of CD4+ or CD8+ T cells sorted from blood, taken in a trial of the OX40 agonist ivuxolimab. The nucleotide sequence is TGCGCCAGCAGCTTGGCGAATGGGATTACCTACGAGCAGTACTTC. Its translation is CASSLANGITYEQYF. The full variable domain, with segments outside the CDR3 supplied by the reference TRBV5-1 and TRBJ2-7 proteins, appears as KAGVTQTPRYLIKTRGQQVTLSCSPISGHRSVSWYQQTPGQGLQFLFEYFSETQRNKGNFPGRFSGRQFSNSRSEMNVSTLELGDSALYLCASSLANGITYEQYFGPGTRLTVT.